The rows below give T cell receptor beta chains drawn from one sample of a study of vaccination and CD4 T cells after COVID-19. These TCRs' antigens remain unknown. MiXCR, run by TCRdb on the PCR reads, gives a single entry per CDR3 protein. The sample comprises some 20,000 distinct CDR3 sequences, 60% to 80% of which are singletons, and approximately 8% rests with the top ten. The sample comprised CD4+ T cells from blood, cultured in vitro. These receptors all stem from a human donor who had recovered from COVID-19. The CDR3 runs from the conserved cysteine through the conserved F or W. D genes are given only for firm matches. A clone size is listed for some rows: how often the clone was seen (once, few, many), or a class if it is expanded.

D gene	V gene	clone size	J gene	CDR3 protein	CDR3 DNA
-	TRBV5-1	-	TRBJ2-2	CASSPEGLTGELFF	TGCGCCAGCAGCCCGGAAGGGCTTACCGGGGAGCTGTTTTTT
-	TRBV20-1	-	TRBJ2-1	CSAPKQGRNEQFF	TGCAGTGCGCCCAAACAGGGGAGGAATGAGCAGTTCTTC
-	TRBV6-4	few	TRBJ2-2	CASRHRALGTGELFF	TGTGCCAGCAGACACAGGGCGCTGGGCACCGGGGAGCTGTTTTTT
-	TRBV4-3	-	TRBJ1-2	CASSQDRVGGYTF	TGCGCCAGCAGCCAAGATCGCGTAGGGGGCTACACCTTC
-	TRBV5-1	-	TRBJ1-1	CASSLVVGADTEAFF	TGCGCCAGCAGCTTGGTCGTGGGGGCGGACACTGAAGCTTTCTTT
-	TRBV7-9	-	TRBJ1-6	CASSLGTSYNSPLHF	TGTGCCAGCAGCTTAGGGACCTCCTATAATTCACCCCTCCACTTT
-	TRBV6-2/TRBV6-3	once	TRBJ1-5	CASQLGGYQPQHF	TGTGCCAGCCAGCTAGGGGGTTATCAGCCCCAGCATTTT
-	TRBV5-4	few	TRBJ1-2	CASSPGTPYGYTF	TGTGCCAGCAGTCCCGGGACACCCTATGGCTACACCTTC
-	TRBV20-1	-	TRBJ1-3	CSAIAAVYGNTIYF	TGCAGTGCCATAGCAGCCGTCTATGGAAACACCATATATTTT
TRBD2	TRBV6-5	-	TRBJ2-2	CASSYRSGTSGSWAGELFF	TGTGCCAGCAGTTACAGATCCGGGACTAGCGGGAGCTGGGCCGGGGAGCTGTTTTTT
-	TRBV27	-	TRBJ1-5	CASSTPRVGNSNQPQHF	TGTGCCAGCAGTACTCCGAGGGTCGGTAATAGCAATCAGCCCCAGCATTTT
-	TRBV6-1	-	TRBJ1-5	CASRPNSNQPQHF	TGTGCCAGCAGACCAAATAGCAATCAGCCCCAGCATTTT
-	TRBV15	few	TRBJ2-7	CATSRSLGGEQYF	TGTGCCACCAGCAGGTCATTAGGGGGCGAGCAGTACTTC
TRBD1	TRBV5-1	-	TRBJ2-7	CASSPDRGSYEQYF	TGCGCCAGCAGCCCGGACAGGGGGTCTTACGAGCAGTACTTC
-	TRBV5-1	-	TRBJ2-2	CASSLAGGGRSGELFF	TGCGCCAGCAGCTTGGCTGGCGGAGGGAGGTCCGGGGAGCTGTTTTTT
-	TRBV7-8	-	TRBJ1-2	CASSPGGYTF	TGTGCCAGCAGCCCGGGTGGCTACACCTTC
-	TRBV6-5	-	TRBJ2-2	CASSSSPSIRATGELFF	TGTGCCAGCAGTTCCTCCCCATCGATCCGGGCCACCGGGGAGCTGTTTTTT
-	TRBV20-1	-	TRBJ2-7	CSARAPGTGVSYEQYF	TGCAGTGCTAGAGCTCCCGGGACTGGCGTTAGCTACGAGCAGTACTTC
-	TRBV19	few	TRBJ1-2	CASSTSPSIRETGYGYTF	TGTGCCAGTAGTACTAGTCCCAGTATCAGGGAAACCGGCTATGGCTACACCTTC
-	TRBV2	-	TRBJ2-1	CASIGQGYNEQFF	TGTGCCAGCATAGGGCAGGGTTACAATGAGCAGTTCTTC
-	TRBV6-4	-	TRBJ1-2	CASSDGGTRYGYTF	TGTGCCAGCAGTGACGGTGGGACACGCTATGGCTACACCTTC
TRBD1	TRBV15	-	TRBJ2-3	CATSSDGTGETYTQYF	TGTGCCACCAGCAGCGACGGGACAGGGGAGACGTATACGCAGTATTTT
-	TRBV19	-	TRBJ1-6	CASSPSKHRTSPLHF	TGTGCCAGTAGTCCCTCAAAGCACAGGACTTCACCCCTCCACTTT
-	TRBV19	-	TRBJ1-2	CASSITQGYGYTF	TGTGCCAGTAGTATAACACAGGGCTATGGCTACACCTTC
-	TRBV28	-	TRBJ2-3	CASSSPLRGGTDTQYF	TGTGCCAGCAGTTCACCCCTGCGGGGCGGCACAGATACGCAGTATTTT
-	TRBV12-3/TRBV12-4	-	TRBJ2-7	CASSGTGTYEQYF	TGTGCCAGCAGTGGTACGGGGACCTACGAGCAGTACTTC
-	TRBV6-1	-	TRBJ1-5	CASLPLGGSNQPQHF	TGTGCCAGCCTCCCCTTGGGCGGTAGCAATCAGCCCCAGCATTTT
-	TRBV28	once	TRBJ1-4	CASSPPKPAEKLFF	TGTGCCAGCAGCCCCCCCAAACCGGCCGAAAAACTGTTTTTT
TRBD2	TRBV6-1	-	TRBJ2-2	CASIVAGVNTGELFF	TGTGCCAGCATCGTAGCGGGAGTGAACACCGGGGAGCTGTTTTTT
-	TRBV7-3	few	TRBJ1-2	CASSLTPTKGLGYTF	TGTGCCAGCAGCTTAACACCCACGAAGGGACTTGGCTACACCTTC
-	TRBV20-1	-	TRBJ1-6	CSARSPGGTLHF	TGCAGTGCTAGAAGTCCGGGGGGTACCCTCCACTTT
TRBD1	TRBV24-1	once	TRBJ2-1	CATSDTTGAAWNEQFF	TGTGCCACCAGTGATACGACAGGGGCGGCCTGGAATGAGCAGTTCTTC
TRBD2	TRBV7-6	few	TRBJ2-3	CASSEAGGHTQYF	TGTGCCAGCAGCGAAGCGGGGGGCCATACGCAGTATTTT
TRBD1	TRBV7-2	medium-sized	TRBJ1-2	CASSFWDRGQGYTF	TGTGCCAGCAGCTTTTGGGACAGGGGGCAAGGCTACACCTTC
TRBD1	TRBV20-1	few	TRBJ2-1	CSATKTGDYNEQFF	TGCAGTGCTACAAAGACAGGGGACTACAATGAGCAGTTCTTC
-	TRBV28	-	TRBJ1-2	CASSPLPLYLLF	TGTGCCAGCAGCCCCCTGCCGCTTTATTTACTCTTC
TRBD1	TRBV20-1	-	TRBJ1-3	CSARGQLNGNTIYF	TGCAGTGCCCGGGGACAGCTAAATGGAAACACCATATATTTT
TRBD1	TRBV6-2/TRBV6-3	-	TRBJ2-7	CASTPTGDTGGRRGTLYEQYF	TGTGCCAGCACCCCCACGGGAGATACAGGGGGCAGAAGAGGTACCCTATACGAGCAGTACTTC
-	TRBV30	-	TRBJ1-1	CAWSVGPSRGEAFF	TGTGCCTGGAGTGTAGGCCCCTCGCGAGGTGAAGCTTTCTTT
-	TRBV7-9	-	TRBJ2-1	CASSLERVRYNEQFF	TGTGCCAGCAGCTTAGAGCGGGTCCGCTACAATGAGCAGTTCTTC
-	TRBV27	-	TRBJ2-7	CASSTLSRQYEQYF	TGTGCCAGCAGCACTCTATCGCGTCAGTACGAGCAGTACTTC
TRBD2	TRBV28	-	TRBJ2-7	CASRPSSGRAYEQYF	TGTGCCAGCAGACCATCTAGCGGGAGGGCCTACGAGCAGTACTTC
-	TRBV20-1	-	TRBJ1-5	CSAIYVNSNQPQHF	TGCAGTGCTATATACGTGAATAGCAATCAGCCCCAGCATTTT
-	TRBV28	-	TRBJ1-2	CASSSRPIYGYTF	TGTGCCAGCAGTTCGCGACCCATTTATGGCTACACCTTC
TRBD2	TRBV20-1	once	TRBJ2-1	CSASPGLAGVNEQFF	TGCAGTGCCAGTCCGGGACTAGCGGGAGTGAATGAGCAGTTCTTC
TRBD1	TRBV20-1	-	TRBJ2-5	CSARRKGGQGKETQYF	TGCAGTGCTAGACGGAAAGGGGGACAGGGAAAAGAGACCCAGTACTTC
-	TRBV15	few	TRBJ2-7	CATLPRGATGDLYF	TGTGCCACCCTACCTAGGGGTGCTACCGGAGATTTGTACTTC
TRBD1	TRBV7-3	-	TRBJ1-1	CASSSTPGTGWAFF	TGTGCCAGCAGCTCAACTCCCGGGACAGGGTGGGCTTTCTTT
TRBD2	TRBV6-1	-	TRBJ2-7	CASSESGTSGRLWAYEQYF	TGTGCCAGCAGTGAATCCGGAACTAGCGGGAGATTATGGGCCTACGAGCAGTACTTC
TRBD1	TRBV29-1	-	TRBJ1-1	CSVPLGGLGTEAFF	TGCAGCGTTCCCTTAGGGGGCTTGGGCACTGAAGCTTTCTTT
TRBD1	TRBV5-1	-	TRBJ1-2	CASSTLPGQGRVYGYTF	TGCGCCAGCAGCACCTTACCGGGACAGGGACGGGTCTATGGCTACACCTTC
-	TRBV20-1	few	TRBJ1-6	CSAREQGFGSPLHF	TGCAGTGCTAGAGAACAGGGTTTTGGTTCACCCCTCCACTTT
TRBD2	TRBV19	-	TRBJ2-3	CASRTRASGSHDTQYF	TGTGCCAGTAGGACTCGGGCTAGCGGGAGTCACGATACGCAGTATTTT
-	TRBV4-2	-	TRBJ2-3	CASSQDSSLGTTDTQYF	TGTGCCAGCAGCCAAGATTCCAGCCTGGGAACCACAGATACGCAGTATTTT
-	TRBV7-8	-	TRBJ1-2	CASSRRGDGYTF	TGTGCCAGCAGCCGGAGGGGGGACGGCTACACCTTC
-	TRBV6-2/TRBV6-3	few	TRBJ1-2	CASSYSEGNYGYTF	TGTGCCAGCAGTTACTCAGAGGGGAACTATGGCTACACCTTC
TRBD2	TRBV5-6	-	TRBJ2-7	CASSAPGLGAYEQYF	TGTGCCAGCAGCGCCCCGGGACTAGGAGCCTACGAGCAGTACTTC